These T cell receptor beta chains were read from a single sample in a study of cytomegalovirus exposure and HLA in healthy donors. Clones were sequenced by immunoSEQ multiplex PCR, and TCRdb holds only the in-frame ones, with some missing. The table has around 110,000 clones, 77% seen once. Sequencing used PBMCs. The source is a male donor in good health and CMV-seronegative. CDR3s include the opening cysteine and the closing phenylalanine or tryptophan. The order of the fields is D gene, J gene, clone size, V gene, CDR3 DNA, CDR3 protein. D genes are given only for firm matches. Clone size is given for some rows only: seen once, a few or many times, or a class if the clone is expanded.

TRBD2	TRBJ2-5	-	TRBV5-1	TGCGCCAGCAGCTTGGGGACTAGCGACAAAGAGACCCAGTACTTC	CASSLGTSDKETQYF
-	TRBJ2-2	-	TRBV6-1	TGTGCCAGCAGTGAACGGTACAGCTCCACCGGGGAGCTGTTTTTT	CASSERYSSTGELFF
-	TRBJ2-7	-	TRBV7-9	TGTGCCAGCAGCCAGGCAGTGACGGTTACCTACGAGCAGTACTTC	CASSQAVTVTYEQYF
-	TRBJ1-1	-	TRBV21-1	TGTGCCAGCAGCTCACCCACGCCCCACCCCCGGGACAGGGTTAGTTCGGGTCGGACTGAAGCTTTCTTT	CASSSPTPHPRDRVSSGRTEAFF
TRBD1	TRBJ1-2	-	TRBV19	TGTGCCAGTAGTAACCCAGGGGGCGAGGGCTATGGCTACACCTTC	CASSNPGGEGYGYTF
TRBD2	TRBJ2-1	-	TRBV27	TGTGCCAGCAGTTTATCGCCGACTAGCGGCTACAATGAGCAGTTCTTC	CASSLSPTSGYNEQFF
TRBD1	TRBJ1-5	-	TRBV7-9	TGTGCCAGCAGCGGTTCCTTGGGACAGGGGGCTGGGCAGCCCCAGCATTTT	CASSGSLGQGAGQPQHF
-	TRBJ2-2	-	TRBV5-1	TGCGCCAGCAGCTTTATAACCGGGGAGCTGTTTTTT	CASSFITGELFF
TRBD1	TRBJ2-3	-	TRBV6-5	TGTGCCACCGGGACAGTCACAGATACGCAGTATTTT	CATGTVTDTQYF
-	TRBJ2-7	-	TRBV29-1	TGCAGCGTTGAGATAAAGGGGAACGAGCAGTACTTC	CSVEIKGNEQYF
TRBD1	TRBJ1-1	-	TRBV10-2	TGCGCCAGCAGTGAATACCCGGGACAGGCCTTCCTAGAAGCTTTCTTT	CASSEYPGQAFLEAFF
TRBD2	TRBJ2-7	-	TRBV10-3	TGTGCCATCAGTGGGGGTGGCGGGAGTTTGTACGAGCAGTACTTC	CAISGGGGSLYEQYF
TRBD2	TRBJ2-7	-	TRBV11-2	TGTGCCAGCAGCTCCCCTTACGCTAGCGGGACCTACGAGCAGTACTTC	CASSSPYASGTYEQYF
TRBD2	TRBJ2-1	-	TRBV7-3	TGTGCCAGCAGCTTCAGGGACGGGACTAGCGGCTACAATGAGCAGTTCTTC	CASSFRDGTSGYNEQFF
TRBD2	TRBJ2-1	-	TRBV30	TGTGCCTGGAGAGTTTTTAGCGGGAGCTCCTACAATGAGCAGTTCTTC	CAWRVFSGSSYNEQFF
-	TRBJ2-1	-	TRBV5-1	TGCGCCAGCAGACGAAATCCTCGGGAGAGCGGTGAGCAGTTCTTC	CASRRNPRESGEQFF
TRBD1	TRBJ1-2	once	TRBV5-1	TGCGCCAGCAGCTTGGGATTTCAGGGGGCTATAGGGTATGGCTACACCTTC	CASSLGFQGAIGYGYTF
-	TRBJ1-1	-	TRBV6-1	TGTGCCAGCAGGGAACACAGGGTCCAGAACACTGAAGCTTTCTTT	CASREHRVQNTEAFF
TRBD1	TRBJ2-5	-	TRBV27	TGTGCCACCTCAAACTTCGGGACAGTTAGGACCCAGTACTTC	CATSNFGTVRTQYF
-	TRBJ2-7	once	TRBV27	TGTGCCAGCAGTTTATCTGGAAGGGGCGAGACCTACGAGCAGTACTTC	CASSLSGRGETYEQYF
-	TRBJ2-5	-	TRBV19	TGTGCCAGTAGGACAGGTCAACAAGAGACCCAGTACTTC	CASRTGQQETQYF
TRBD2	TRBJ2-1	-	TRBV25-1	TGTGCCAGCAGTGAACGACTAGCGGGAAAACATAATGAGCAGTTCTTC	CASSERLAGKHNEQFF
-	TRBJ2-3	-	TRBV5-6	TGTGCCAGCAGCACCCTGGGGGGTGGGACTAGCACAGATACGCAGTATTTT	CASSTLGGGTSTDTQYF
TRBD2	TRBJ2-1	-	TRBV11-3	TGTGCCAGCAGCTATCTAGCGGGACAATACAATGAGCAGTTCTTC	CASSYLAGQYNEQFF
TRBD2	TRBJ2-7	-	TRBV6-1	TGTGCCAGCCGGAGCAGGGAGGGATACGAGCAGTACTTC	CASRSREGYEQYF
TRBD2	TRBJ2-7	-	TRBV27	TGTGCCAGCAGTTTATCGGGGGGGACTAGCGGCCCGTACGAGCAGTACTTC	CASSLSGGTSGPYEQYF
TRBD2	TRBJ2-3	-	TRBV28	TGTGCCAGCGGACTAGTTGGCACAGATACGCAGTATTTT	CASGLVGTDTQYF
-	TRBJ1-2	-	TRBV14	TGTGCCAGCAGCCCAGGGTCCCATGGCTACACCTTC	CASSPGSHGYTF
-	TRBJ2-5	-	TRBV5-5	TGTGCCAGCAGCTCCCGCAGAAACCAAGAGACCCAGTACTTC	CASSSRRNQETQYF
-	TRBJ2-5	-	TRBV7-6	TGTGCCAGCAGCCCTCGGCGGGGCGAGACCCAGTACTTC	CASSPRRGETQYF
TRBD2	TRBJ2-3	-	TRBV7-9	TGTGCCAGCAGCCCGACTGGACTAGCGGGCGCAGATACGCAGTATTTT	CASSPTGLAGADTQYF
TRBD1	TRBJ2-3	-	TRBV7-8	TGTGCCCGCGACAGGGGCACAGATACGCAGTATTTT	CARDRGTDTQYF
-	TRBJ2-7	-	TRBV27	TGTGCCAGCAGTCCCGGACAGAGTTTCTACGAGCAGTACTTC	CASSPGQSFYEQYF
-	TRBJ2-3	-	TRBV7-3	TGTGCCAGCAGCTTAATAAGGGGCGATACGCAGTATTTT	CASSLIRGDTQYF
-	TRBJ2-7	-	TRBV27	TGTGCCAGCACGAGAACAGGGAGATCCTACGAGCAGTACTTC	CASTRTGRSYEQYF
-	TRBJ1-2	-	TRBV28	TGTGCCAGCACCCGGGGGTATGGCTACACCTTC	CASTRGYGYTF
-	TRBJ1-1	-	TRBV5-1	TGCGCCAGCAGCTTGGGACACCAGAACACTGAAGCTTTCTTT	CASSLGHQNTEAFF
TRBD1	TRBJ2-7	-	TRBV19	TGTGCCAGTAGTTCAACCGGGACAGGGTTCTACGAGCAGTACTTC	CASSSTGTGFYEQYF
-	TRBJ1-2	once	TRBV7-3	TGTGCCAGCAGCTTATCGGCAGGGGACCCTTATGGCTACACCTTC	CASSLSAGDPYGYTF
-	TRBJ1-3	-	TRBV7-2	TGTGCCAGCAGCTTCTCATGGGACAAACGCTCTGGAAACACCATATATTTT	CASSFSWDKRSGNTIYF
TRBD2	TRBJ2-3	-	TRBV7-8	TGTGCCAGCAGCTTACGATGGCTAGCGGGTAGCACAGATACGCAGTATTTT	CASSLRWLAGSTDTQYF
-	TRBJ1-1	-	TRBV7-2	TGTGCCAGCAGCGTAAAAGAGACAGCTGTAAACACTGAAGCTTTCTTT	CASSVKETAVNTEAFF
TRBD1	TRBJ1-1	few	TRBV6-1	TGTGCCAGCAGTGTAGGGACAGCTGAAGCTTTCTTT	CASSVGTAEAFF
-	TRBJ2-2	few	TRBV30	TGTGCCTGGAGTTATAATAGTGGAGCCGGGGAGCTGTTTTTT	CAWSYNSGAGELFF
-	TRBJ2-4	-	TRBV5-8	TGTGCCAGCAGCTTGGGGGTCCTGGGGGGAGCCAAAAACATTCAGTACTTC	CASSLGVLGGAKNIQYF
TRBD1	TRBJ1-4	-	TRBV19	TGTGCCAGTGTGAACAGGGGACGTAATGAAAAACTGTTTTTT	CASVNRGRNEKLFF
TRBD2	TRBJ2-7	-	TRBV5-1	TGCGCCAGCAGCCCGGAGGGACTAGCGGGCTCCTACGAGCAGTACTTC	CASSPEGLAGSYEQYF
TRBD2	TRBJ2-1	-	TRBV5-6	TGTGCCAGCAGCTTGGATGGCGGGAGTCGGAATGAGCAGTTCTTC	CASSLDGGSRNEQFF
-	TRBJ2-7	once	TRBV5-8	TGTGCCAGCAGGTCGGTAGCCGGGCAGTACTTC	CASRSVAGQYF
-	TRBJ1-4	-	TRBV6-1	TGTGCCAGCAAGAGGATGGGTGCAACTAATGAAAAACTGTTTTTT	CASKRMGATNEKLFF
-	TRBJ2-2	-	TRBV6-1	TGTGCCAGCAGTGAAATCGTATCCTTGAACACCGGGGAGCTGTTTTTT	CASSEIVSLNTGELFF
TRBD2	TRBJ2-3	-	TRBV7-6	TGTGCCAGCAGCACCCTAGCGGGAGTGGAAGATACGCAGTATTTT	CASSTLAGVEDTQYF
TRBD1	TRBJ2-3	few	TRBV10-2	TGCGCCAGCAGCGACAGGGAAACAGATACGCAGTATTTT	CASSDRETDTQYF
TRBD1	TRBJ2-1	-	TRBV29-1	TGCAGCGTTGCAAGGGACAGGGGGCTGAGCTCCTACAATGAGCAGTTCTTC	CSVARDRGLSSYNEQFF
TRBD2	TRBJ2-5	once	TRBV7-3	TGTGCCAGCAGCTTAAGTGCTAGCGGGAGGGAGACCCAGTACTTC	CASSLSASGRETQYF